Given below is one T cell receptor delta chain in context. This clone was seen only a few times. The antigen it recognizes is unknown. TCRdb has a much larger clone's protein, which differs at residue 5 from the translation of this DNA, likely because of a read error; what is shown is the protein translated from the DNA. For both patients and controls, peripheral blood mononuclear cells were isolated, and the genomic DNA from these cells was used for TCR sequencing. As controls, 23 healthy adult blood donors (median age about 61 years; about 12 males and 11 females) were included and were matched to patients for age and sex. V was cut back by 2 bases and J by 0 bases, leaving a gap of 24 bases between them. Reading from cysteine to phenylalanine, the CDR3 counts 19 amino acids. Only the CDR3 DNA is retained, 57 bases long and in frame from the first base. Sequences GEAIGNYY (CDR1) and EKD (CDR2) are obtained from the germline V gene.

The data are from a study of gamma delta lymphoproliferative disorders and STAT genes (dated 2018 in TCRdb). Context from the whole study: The LymphoTrack Dx TCRG Assay was used to prepare gamma-chain libraries from at least 50 ng of genomic DNA. To confirm the results, all delta-chain samples and two gamma-chain samples were sequenced a second time. Because no corresponding Invivoscribe delta assay was available, delta-chain libraries were prepared according to the standard operating procedure of the EuroClonality-NGS working group. Within a larger immunophenotypic and STAT-mutation study, TCR gamma and delta CDR3 repertoires were profiled by deep sequencing in Tgammadelta lymphoproliferative disease patients and healthy controls. The full study reports these points: Nearly all major patient gamma and delta clonotypes were public, shared with at least one healthy donor; only a couple of gamma clonotypes were private to disease. When whole repertoires were clustered, gamma repertoires from patients grouped apart from those of healthy controls, but delta repertoires did not separate between the groups. Control T cells likely spanned varied maturation stages, while leukemic cells were skewed toward terminal effectors, potentially limiting patient-control comparisons. It was noted by the authors that NGS specificity may be reduced at low frequencies, so confirmation of the public or private nature of leukemic clones is needed.

Both library methods used multiplex PCR with primers targeting conserved V and J regions of the TCR genes. Amplicons were purified, pooled and sequenced on an Illumina MiSeq platform. Turning to the authors' computational methods: MiXCR performed V(D)J alignment, clonotype assembly and translation, and VDJtools was used for functionality assessment and CDR3 repertoire analyses. CDR3 was defined according to IMGT, and analyses were limited to productive sequences using functional genes, with ORF genes and pseudogenes excluded. A custom Python script was used to look across all patients and controls for identical amino acid CDR3s belonging to major clonotypes, meaning those with a frequency of >=5%. To compare clonotype frequencies between patients and controls, a one-sided non-parametric Wilcoxon test was applied. Public reads were reanalyzed in TCRdb with CATT, and rows carrying the same DNA were merged afterwards. TCRdb's processing, not the authors', yielded these V and J calls. This sample comprises 2,000 to 2,500 delta-chain clones, over 1.3% of them detected only once. Roughly half of the sample is taken by the ten largest.

Sequencing used blood. The source of this sequence is a human donor in good health. This chain joins TRDV2 to TRDJ1; the D gene is not confidently resolved. The nucleotide sequence reads as follows: TGTGCCTGTGACATCATACCCCAGGCGGGAAGCGGGTACACCGATAAACTCATCTTT. The resulting protein is CACDIIPQAGSGYTDKLIF.